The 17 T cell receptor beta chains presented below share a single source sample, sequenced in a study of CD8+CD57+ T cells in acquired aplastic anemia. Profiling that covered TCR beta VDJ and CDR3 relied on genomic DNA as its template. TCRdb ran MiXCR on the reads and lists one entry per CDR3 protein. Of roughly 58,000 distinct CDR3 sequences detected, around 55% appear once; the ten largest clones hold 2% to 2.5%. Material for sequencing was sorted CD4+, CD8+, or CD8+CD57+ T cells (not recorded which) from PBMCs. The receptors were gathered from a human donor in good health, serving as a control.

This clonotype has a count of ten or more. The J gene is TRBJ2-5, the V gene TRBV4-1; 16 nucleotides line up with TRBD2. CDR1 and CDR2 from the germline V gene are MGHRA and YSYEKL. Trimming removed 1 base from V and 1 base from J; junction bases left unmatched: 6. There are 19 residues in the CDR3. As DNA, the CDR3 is TGCGCCAGCAGCCAAGTCCCGGGACTAGCGGGAGGGCCCCAAGAGACCCAGTACTTC. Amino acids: CASSQVPGLAGGPQETQYF.

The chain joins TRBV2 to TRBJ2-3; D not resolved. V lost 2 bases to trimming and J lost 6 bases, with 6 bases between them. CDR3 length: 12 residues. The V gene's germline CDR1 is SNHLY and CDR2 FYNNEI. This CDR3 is CASSESGDTQYF. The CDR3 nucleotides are TGTGCCAGCAGTGAATCTGGGGATACGCAGTATTTT. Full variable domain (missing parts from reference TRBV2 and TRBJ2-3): EPEVTQTPSHQVTQMGQEVILRCVPISNHLYFYWYRQILGQKVEFLVSFYNNEISEKSEIFDDQFSVERPDGSNFTLKIRSTKLEDSAMYFCASSESGDTQYFGPGTRLTVL.

CDR3 region: CASSEGRGAYEQYF. As DNA, the CDR3 is TGTGCCAGCAGTGAAGGCCGCGGGGCCTACGAGCAGTACTTC. The chain combines TRBV2 with TRBJ2-7, with D possibly TRBD2 on 6 matching bases. CDR1 and CDR2 (germline): SNHLY, FYNNEI. V lost 1 base and J 2 bases, leaving 9 bases between the germline ends. The CDR3 totals 14 residues. Using reference TRBV2 and TRBJ2-7 for the parts outside the CDR3, the full variable domain is EPEVTQTPSHQVTQMGQEVILRCVPISNHLYFYWYRQILGQKVEFLVSFYNNEISEKSEIFDDQFSVERPDGSNFTLKIRSTKLEDSAMYFCASSEGRGAYEQYFGPGTRLTVT.

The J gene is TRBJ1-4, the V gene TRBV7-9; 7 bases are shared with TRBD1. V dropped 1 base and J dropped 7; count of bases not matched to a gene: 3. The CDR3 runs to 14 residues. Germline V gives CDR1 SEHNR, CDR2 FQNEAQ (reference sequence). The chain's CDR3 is CASSLGGTAEKLFF. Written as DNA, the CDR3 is TGTGCCAGCAGCTTAGGGGGGACAGCTGAAAAACTGTTTTTT.

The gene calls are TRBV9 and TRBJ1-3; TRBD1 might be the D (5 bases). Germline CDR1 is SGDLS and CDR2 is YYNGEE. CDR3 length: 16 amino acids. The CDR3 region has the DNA TGTCCTAGCAGCGTAGGGGCCCGCGGCTCTGGAAACACCATATATTTT. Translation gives CPSSVGARGSGNTIYF.

This chain's CDR3 is CASSSGLTDEQFF. The CDR3 bases are TGCGCCAGCAGCAGCGGACTCACGGATGAGCAGTTCTTC. The chain is built from TRBV10-2 and TRBJ2-1; maybe TRBD2 (5 bases). The V gene lost 6 bases and the J gene lost 8 bases, with 14 bases spanning the gap. The CDR3 is 13 amino acids. The germline CDR1 and CDR2 sequences are WSHSY and SAAADI.

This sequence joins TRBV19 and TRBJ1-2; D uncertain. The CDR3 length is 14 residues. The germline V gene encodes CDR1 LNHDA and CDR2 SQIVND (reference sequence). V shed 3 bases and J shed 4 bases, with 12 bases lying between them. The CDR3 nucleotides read TGTGCCAGTAGTATTTTGACGGGTCCCTATGGCTACACCTTC. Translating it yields CASSILTGPYGYTF. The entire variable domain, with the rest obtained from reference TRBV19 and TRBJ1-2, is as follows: DGGITQSPKYLFRKEGQNVTLSCEQNLNHDAMYWYRQDPGQGLRLIYYSQIVNDFQKGDIAEGYSVSREKKESFPLTVTSAQKNPTAFYLCASSILTGPYGYTFGSGTRLTVV.

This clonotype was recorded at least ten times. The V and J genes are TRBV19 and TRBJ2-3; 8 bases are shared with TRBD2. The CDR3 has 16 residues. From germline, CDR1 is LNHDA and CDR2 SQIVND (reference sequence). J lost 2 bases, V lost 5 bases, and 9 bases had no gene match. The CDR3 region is CASSPSSGGITDTQYF. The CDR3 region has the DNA TGTGCCAGTAGTCCTTCCTCGGGAGGGATCACAGATACGCAGTATTTT.

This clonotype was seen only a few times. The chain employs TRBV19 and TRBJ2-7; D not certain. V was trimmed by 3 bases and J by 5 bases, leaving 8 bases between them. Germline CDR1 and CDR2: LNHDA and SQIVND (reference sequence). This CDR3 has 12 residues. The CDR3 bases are TGTGCCAGTAGTATCTGGGGAAACGAGCAGTACTTC. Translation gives CASSIWGNEQYF.

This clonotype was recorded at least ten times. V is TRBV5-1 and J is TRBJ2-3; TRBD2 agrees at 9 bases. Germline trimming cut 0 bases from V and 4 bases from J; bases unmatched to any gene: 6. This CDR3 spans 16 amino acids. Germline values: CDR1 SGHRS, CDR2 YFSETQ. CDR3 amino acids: CASSLGAGGFADTQYF. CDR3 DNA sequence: TGCGCCAGCAGCTTGGGGGCGGGAGGGTTCGCAGATACGCAGTATTTT.

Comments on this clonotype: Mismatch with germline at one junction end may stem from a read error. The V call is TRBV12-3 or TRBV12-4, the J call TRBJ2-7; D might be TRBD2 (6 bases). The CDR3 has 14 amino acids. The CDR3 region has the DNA TGTGCCATCAGTGAAAGGTCTAGCGTATACGAGCAGTACTTC. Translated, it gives CAISERSSVYEQYF.

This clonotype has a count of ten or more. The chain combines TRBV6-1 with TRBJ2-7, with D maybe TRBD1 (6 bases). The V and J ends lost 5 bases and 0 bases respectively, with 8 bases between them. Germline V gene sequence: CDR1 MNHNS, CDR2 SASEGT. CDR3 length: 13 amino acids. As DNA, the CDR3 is TGTGCCAGCAGTCGGGACAACTCCTACGAGCAGTACTTC. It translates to CASSRDNSYEQYF.

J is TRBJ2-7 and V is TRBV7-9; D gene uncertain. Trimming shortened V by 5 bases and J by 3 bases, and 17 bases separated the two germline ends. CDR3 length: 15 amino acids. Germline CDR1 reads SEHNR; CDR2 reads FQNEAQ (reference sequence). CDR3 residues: CASSHKQRLIYEQYF. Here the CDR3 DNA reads TGTGCCAGCAGCCACAAACAGAGACTGATCTACGAGCAGTACTTC.

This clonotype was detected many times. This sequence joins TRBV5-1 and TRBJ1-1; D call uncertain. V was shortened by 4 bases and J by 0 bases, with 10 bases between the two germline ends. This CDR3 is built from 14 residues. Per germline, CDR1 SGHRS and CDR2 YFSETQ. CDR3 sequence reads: CASSVGGMNTEAFF. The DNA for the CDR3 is TGCGCCAGCAGCGTGGGAGGGATGAACACTGAAGCTTTCTTT.

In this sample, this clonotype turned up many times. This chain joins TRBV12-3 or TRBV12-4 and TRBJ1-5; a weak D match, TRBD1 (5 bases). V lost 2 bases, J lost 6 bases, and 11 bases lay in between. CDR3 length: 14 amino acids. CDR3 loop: CASSLIQGSQPQHF. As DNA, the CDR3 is TGTGCCAGCAGTTTAATCCAGGGAAGTCAGCCCCAGCATTTT.

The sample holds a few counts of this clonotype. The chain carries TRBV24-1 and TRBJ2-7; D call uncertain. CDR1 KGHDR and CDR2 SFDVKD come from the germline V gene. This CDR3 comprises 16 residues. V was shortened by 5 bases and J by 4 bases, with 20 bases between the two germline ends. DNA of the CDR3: TGTGCCACCAGTGCTAGAGATAAAGACGGGTTATACGAGCAGTACTTC. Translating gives CATSARDKDGLYEQYF.

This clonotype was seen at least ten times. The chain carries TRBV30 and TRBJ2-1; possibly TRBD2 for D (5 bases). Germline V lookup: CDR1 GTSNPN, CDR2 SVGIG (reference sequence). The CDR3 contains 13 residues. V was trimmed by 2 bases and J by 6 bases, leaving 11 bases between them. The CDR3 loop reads CAWSRLALNEQFF. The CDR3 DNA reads TGTGCCTGGAGTCGCCTAGCACTCAATGAGCAGTTCTTC.